This TCR beta chain was recovered during a study of cytomegalovirus exposure and HLA in healthy donors. Study at large: The roughly 670 first-cohort repertoires shared a platform with the approximately 110 validation repertoires, as reported in a later analysis. General study findings and limits: It was reported that the classifier diagnosed cytomegalovirus status with high specificity and sensitivity in both the original and validation cohorts. First-cohort TCR clusters tended to co-occur in the approximately 110 validation repertoires, a later analysis found.

This table comes from immunoSEQ multiplex PCR, and its TCRdb copy is limited to in-frame clones, with some not included. The repertoire has 150,000 to 200,000 clones, about 81% of them found once; the top ten carry 1% to 1.5%. Concerning this clone: Its antigen is undetermined.

The V gene end was trimmed by 3 bases and the J gene end by 2 bases; junction bases not matched to a gene: 5. Germline CDR1 reads SGHAT; CDR2 reads FQNNGV. The CDR3 consists of 15 residues. The specimen sequenced was PBMCs. V gene TRBV11-2 combines with J gene TRBJ2-7; the match to TRBD1 covers 9 bases. The receptor was isolated from a woman between 25 and 40 years old in good health and CMV-seronegative. DNA for the CDR3: TGTGCCAGCAGCTTCGGACAGGGGTCGCCCTACGAGCAGTACTTC. It encodes CASSFGQGSPYEQYF.